This TCR beta chain comes out of a study of cytomegalovirus exposure and HLA in healthy donors. Looking at the study overall: About 85 million unique TCRs from HLA-typed donors were held in an early release of data.

The PCR made use of 60 Vbeta and 13 Jbeta primers. The method was immunoSEQ multiplex PCR; TCRdb's version includes in-frame clones alone and lacks a portion of them. Of around 100,000 clones detected, around 78% appear once; the ten largest clones hold 4% to 5.5%. The CDR3 spans 12 residues. Looked up from germline, CDR1 is SNHLY and CDR2 is FYNNEI. Trimming cost V 6 bases and J 2 bases, with 5 bases left between them. As to this clone: Its antigen is as yet unknown.

Study-wide results and caveats: The authors judged a highly shared variant cluster likely a sequencing artifact. Many donors shared some public TCRs, even though most TCR sequences were rare.

Sequenced input: PBMCs. This TCR derives from a male donor in good health and CMV-seropositive. The V gene is TRBV2, the J gene TRBJ1-5, with D hard to call. DNA of the CDR3: TGTGCCAGCAGGGGCGGCAATCAGCCCCAGCATTTT. Translating it yields CASRGGNQPQHF. Full variable domain (outside the CDR3, taken from reference TRBV2 and TRBJ1-5): EPEVTQTPSHQVTQMGQEVILRCVPISNHLYFYWYRQILGQKVEFLVSFYNNEISEKSEIFDDQFSVERPDGSNFTLKIRSTKLEDSAMYFCASRGGNQPQHFGDGTRLSIL.